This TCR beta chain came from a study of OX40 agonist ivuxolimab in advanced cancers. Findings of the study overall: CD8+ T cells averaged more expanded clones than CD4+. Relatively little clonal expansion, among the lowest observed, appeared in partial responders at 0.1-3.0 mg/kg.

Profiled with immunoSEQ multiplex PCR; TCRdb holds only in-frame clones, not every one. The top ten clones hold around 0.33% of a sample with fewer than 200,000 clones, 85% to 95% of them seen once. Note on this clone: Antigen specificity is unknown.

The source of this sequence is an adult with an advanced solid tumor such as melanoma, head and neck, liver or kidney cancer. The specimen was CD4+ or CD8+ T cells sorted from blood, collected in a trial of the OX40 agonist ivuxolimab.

CDR3 coding DNA: TGTGCCAGCCTCCGGGACAGGGGTTGGACCGGGGAGCTGTTTTTT. Amino acid sequence: CASLRDRGWTGELFF. The rearrangement uses TRBV19 and TRBJ2-2; 10 bases fit TRBD1. Germline V gene lookup returns CDR1 LNHDA and CDR2 SQIVND (reference sequence). The CDR3 runs to 15 residues. V lost 9 bases to trimming and J lost 5 bases; unmatched junction nucleotides: 9.